This T cell receptor beta chain originates from a study of beta chain features in type 1 diabetes. Study-wide results and limits: The question left open here concerned HLA type influencing TCRB rearrangement. Fewer insertions but more deletions were seen at VDJ junctions in type 1 diabetes patients.

Isolated RNA was reverse transcribed in full, so expressed TCRB transcripts were sequenced. The repertoire was sequenced with immunoSEQ multiplex PCR; TCRdb's copy has only in-frame clones and lacks some. The sample consists of just over 450,000 clones, around 30% of them appearing once. This clone was picked up a small number of times. The antigen remains unidentified. This CDR3 comprises 15 residues. Trimming pared 5 bases from V and 2 bases from J, leaving 14 bases between. Germline V gene data show CDR1 as LGHNA and CDR2 as YSLEER. Central memory, naive, regulatory and stem cell-like memory CD4+ cells were sorted by CD45RO/CCR7/CD25/CD127/CD95/CD27.

This chain uses TRBV4-3 with TRBJ2-3; D gene uncertain. Material for sequencing was naive CD4+ T cells from blood. This TCR was sampled from a man in his late teens or twenties in good health. The CDR3 loop is CASSFDGQATDTQYF. DNA for the CDR3: TGCGCCAGCAGCTTTGACGGTCAGGCCACAGATACGCAGTATTTT.